The T cell receptor beta chain described here comes from a study of blood T cell repertoires in COVID-19. TCRdb keeps only in-frame clones here, not all; method: immunoSEQ multiplex PCR. The sample carries hundreds of thousands of clones, 80% to 90% recorded once. Germline V gene sequence: CDR1 SGHVS, CDR2 FQNEAQ. This CDR3 has 17 amino acids. Trimming cost V 1 base and J 6 bases; bases outside gene matches: 11. This clone was observed a handful of times. The gene calls are TRBV7-8 and TRBJ1-5; 8 bases are a match to TRBD1. Sequencing was performed on peripheral blood. The TCR comes from a woman at least 80 years old with active or convalescent COVID-19. DNA for the CDR3: TGTGCCAGCAGCTTAGGGCATCAGAGGACAGGGAGTCAGCCCCAGCATTTT. This codes for CASSLGHQRTGSQPQHF.